This T cell receptor (beta chain) was profiled in a study of CD8 T cells in ankylosing spondylitis. Whole-study results and caveats: Seven to nine highly homologous variants formed a TCR beta motif that appeared characteristic of ankylosing spondylitis blood. Earlier reports found some motif variants in synovial fluid and blood in reactive arthritis.

With regard to this clonotype: Antigen specificity is unknown.

By quantitative 5'-RACE with molecular barcodes, the TCR beta libraries were made. Each CDR3 protein gets one entry after TCRdb re-called the 5' RACE reads with MiXCR. This table has 270,000 or so distinct CDR3 sequences, roughly 18% appearing once. Germline V gene sequence: CDR1 DFQATT, CDR2 SNEGSKA (reference sequence). CDR3 size: 21 residues. With V trimmed by 6 bases and J by 2 bases, 22 bases remained unmatched. Sequencing was performed on blood, either unsorted or a sorted T cell fraction (not recorded which). The clonotype was recovered from a male donor with ankylosing spondylitis or in good health (not recorded which). The J gene is TRBJ2-1, the V gene TRBV20-1; 13 bases are a match to TRBD2. CDR3 nucleotide sequence: TGCAGTGCCCCCCCCGGACTAGCGGGAGTGGAGGACACGTTAGCCTACAATGAGCAGTTCTTC. Translated: CSAPPGLAGVEDTLAYNEQFF.